The clone carrying this T cell receptor (beta chain) was counted ten times or more. What it recognizes is unknown. The data were obtained in a study of T cells after yellow fever vaccination. Each CDR3 protein is one row after TCRdb ran MiXCR on the 5' RACE reads. The sample includes under 80,000 distinct CDR3 sequences, 7.4% of them seen just once. General observations from the study: The study re-detected most primary-vaccination clones after the booster (around 96% CD4, roughly 90% CD8).

Germline V lookup: CDR1 SGHVS, CDR2 FNYEAQ. The ends lost 5 bases at V and 8 bases at J; junction bases unmatched: 8. The CDR3 totals 14 residues. The sequence was collected from a young man who received the YFV17D yellow fever vaccine. The gene calls are TRBV7-6 and TRBJ2-1, with TRBD2 identical over 8 bases. This specimen was CD8+ T cells sorted from PBMCs, taken 15 days after the yellow fever booster vaccination. The DNA for the CDR3 is TGTGCCAGCAGCCCCGGGACTAGTGGGTATGAGCAGTTCTTC. As protein: CASSPGTSGYEQFF.